These 23 T cell receptor beta chains came from one sample sequenced in a study of blood T cell repertoires in COVID-19 (dated by TCRdb to the early 2020s). The library relied on the immunoSEQ multiplex PCR assay. Drawn from immuneACCESS, this table holds only the in-frame rearrangements with V and J called that TCRdb kept. Clones are partly lost; checked studies trace under half to an unresolved V gene and leave the rest unexplained. The sample yields under 350,000 clones; approximately 90% were counted once. The top ten constitute around 3.6% of the sample. Sequenced: peripheral blood. The receptors derive from a man younger than 30 with active or convalescent COVID-19.

The rearrangement joins TRBV5-4 to TRBJ1-1, with 8 bases aligning to TRBD1. The V and J ends lost 3 bases and 5 bases, in that order; junction bases with no gene match: 15. The CDR3 extends over 17 amino acids. CDR1 is SGHNT, CDR2 YYREEE, per germline (reference sequence). The CDR3 sequence: CASSSGQGVFFGTEAFF. In nucleotides, the CDR3 is TGTGCCAGCAGCTCTGGACAGGGTGTCTTTTTCGGGACTGAAGCTTTCTTT.

This rearrangement joins TRBV7-9 to TRBJ1-1, with TRBD1 identical over 7 bases. CDR1 is SEHNR, CDR2 FQNEAQ, per germline (reference sequence). The CDR3 covers 15 residues. The ends lost 4 bases at V and 6 bases at J; junction bases unmatched: 11. Here the CDR3 reads CASSSSYRGRAEAFF. The DNA of the CDR3 is TGTGCCAGCAGCTCCTCTTACAGGGGCAGGGCTGAAGCTTTCTTT.

The CDR3 DNA follows: TGTGCCAGCAGCTCGGGACTAGCGGGGGCAGACTCCTACAATGAGCAGTTCTTC. Amino acids: CASSSGLAGADSYNEQFF. The chain carries TRBV28 and TRBJ2-1, with 14 bases aligning to TRBD2. This CDR3 spans 18 amino acids. With 6 bases clipped from V and 0 bases from J, the junction kept 7 bases outside the gene matches. In germline, CDR1 is MDHEN, CDR2 SYDVKM.

In its sample, this clone was seen a few times. This chain joins TRBV5-1 and TRBJ2-7, with 10 bases that match TRBD2. CDR3 length equals 14 residues. The J segment lost 0 bases and the V segment lost 3 bases, leaving 0 bases of the junction unmatched. The germline V gene has CDR1 SGHRS and CDR2 YFSETQ. This CDR3 reads CASSWTSGSYEQYF. CDR3 DNA: TGCGCCAGCAGCTGGACTAGCGGCTCCTACGAGCAGTACTTC.

The chain joins TRBV2 to TRBJ1-1; no definite D call. V lost 10 bases and J 1 base, leaving 10 bases between the germline ends. Germline V CDR1 and CDR2: SNHLY, FYNNEI. This CDR3 comprises 12 residues. CDR3 sequence reads: CAKRTSNTEAFF. As DNA, the CDR3 is TGTGCCAAAAGAACTTCGAACACTGAAGCTTTCTTT.

The V and J genes are TRBV19 and TRBJ2-5; 8 bases agree with TRBD1. J was trimmed by 4 bases and V by 4 bases; bases with no gene match: 8. Germline V gene lookup returns CDR1 LNHDA and CDR2 SQIVND (reference sequence). This CDR3 contains 15 residues. The chain's CDR3 is CASSTQGAPRETQYF. DNA for the CDR3: TGTGCCAGTAGTACCCAGGGGGCGCCTCGAGAGACCCAGTACTTC.

This chain connects TRBV12-5 to TRBJ2-3, with 8 nucleotides matching TRBD2. Germline CDR1 and CDR2: LGHNT and FRNRAP. CDR3 length: 14 amino acids. V was pared by 7 bases and J by 4 bases, with 7 bases of the junction left unmatched. CDR3 coding DNA: TGTGCTAGTGCCCCGGGACTAGGGGCAGATACGCAGTATTTT. Translated: CASAPGLGADTQYF.

The V and J genes are TRBV6-6 and TRBJ2-3; unclear D gene. CDR1 MNHNY and CDR2 SVGAGI come from the germline V gene (reference sequence). Trimming left V 5 bases short and J 4 bases short, with 10 bases between. This CDR3 comprises 13 residues. The CDR3 DNA reads as TGTGCCAGCAGTACAACAAGCGCAGATACGCAGTATTTT. This codes for CASSTTSADTQYF.

The chain combines TRBV30 with TRBJ1-3, with no clear D. The CDR3 contains 13 residues. Germline V gives CDR1 GTSNPN, CDR2 SVGIG (reference sequence). V was cut by 2 bases and J by 2 bases, with 7 bases left in between. CDR3 nucleotides: TGTGCCTGGAGTAGCAGCGCTGGAAACACCATATATTTT. This gives the protein CAWSSSAGNTIYF.

This clone occurred many times. The gene calls are TRBV19 and TRBJ2-7; 8 bases agree with TRBD2. Trimming took 1 base from V and 0 from J; bases not matched to a gene: 8. The V gene's germline CDR1 is LNHDA and CDR2 SQIVND (reference sequence). The CDR3 runs 17 residues. The CDR3 nucleotides are TGTGCCAGTAGTATAGGCCCAGCGGGAGCGAACTCCTACGAGCAGTACTTC. Translating it yields CASSIGPAGANSYEQYF. Full variable domain (rest looked up from reference TRBV19 and TRBJ2-7): DGGITQSPKYLFRKEGQNVTLSCEQNLNHDAMYWYRQDPGQGLRLIYYSQIVNDFQKGDIAEGYSVSREKKESFPLTVTSAQKNPTAFYLCASSIGPAGANSYEQYFGPGTRLTVT.

The V and J genes are TRBV24-1 and TRBJ2-1, with 10 bases aligning to TRBD2. The J segment lost 7 bases and the V segment lost 5 bases, leaving 10 bases of the junction unmatched. The germline V gene has CDR1 KGHDR and CDR2 SFDVKD. The CDR3 loop spans 16 amino acids. The CDR3 DNA reads TGTGCCACCAGTGGTCCCAAGCGGGGGGGAAAAAATGAGCAGTTCTTC. It specifies CATSGPKRGGKNEQFF.

The V gene is TRBV28, the J gene TRBJ2-4; 8 positions match TRBD1. The CDR3 is 16 residues long. V lost 4 bases and J lost 0; bases outside the gene matches: 5. From germline, CDR1 is MDHEN and CDR2 SYDVKM. The CDR3 reads CASSYLTGEAKNIQYF. DNA of the CDR3: TGTGCCAGCAGTTACCTGACAGGGGAAGCCAAAAACATTCAGTACTTC.

The genes are TRBV15 and TRBJ1-2; 7 positions agree with TRBD1. The CDR3 has 13 amino acids. The trim removed 5 bases at V and 7 bases at J, leaving 7 bases unmatched. The V gene's germline CDR1 is LNHNV and CDR2 YYDKDF (reference sequence). CDR3 in amino acids: CATSGDRKGGYTF. The CDR3 DNA is TGTGCCACCAGCGGGGACAGAAAGGGTGGCTACACCTTC.

J is TRBJ1-4 and V is TRBV11-2; 7 bases line up with TRBD1. Germline CDR1 SGHAT, CDR2 FQNNGV. J gave up 11 bases and V 4 bases, and 4 bases lay outside the gene matches. This CDR3 spans 12 amino acids. CDR3 DNA sequence: TGTGCCAGCAGCTCACAACAGGGGAAACTGTTTTTT. As protein: CASSSQQGKLFF.

V gene TRBV11-3 combines with J gene TRBJ2-5; D may be TRBD2 (6 bases). Per the germline V gene, CDR1 is SGHNT and CDR2 is YENEEA. V was pared by 5 bases and J by 7 bases, with 17 bases between. CDR3 length equals 14 residues. The CDR3 coding sequence is TGTGCCAGCAGCCGGGCGGGGTACTCGGCGACCCAGTACTTC. This translates into CASSRAGYSATQYF.

J is TRBJ1-1 and V is TRBV18; D may be TRBD1 (6 bases). This CDR3 has 14 residues. Between the trimmed V and J ends, which lost 3 bases and 1 base, there was a span of 9 bases. Germline assignment: CDR1 KGHSH and CDR2 LQKENI. The CDR3 sequence: CASSPRGRNTEAFF. DNA for the CDR3: TGTGCCAGCTCACCCAGGGGTCGGAACACTGAAGCTTTCTTT.

CDR3: CASSLEAGDEQFF. The CDR3 nucleotides are TGTGCCAGCAGCTTAGAAGCGGGAGATGAGCAGTTCTTC. This chain connects TRBV11-2 to TRBJ2-1; 8 bases are shared with TRBD2. CDR3 length: 13 amino acids. With 0 bases clipped from V and 8 bases from J, the junction kept 0 bases outside the gene matches. Germline CDR1 SGHAT, CDR2 FQNNGV.

This clone was counted between two and nine times. This chain uses TRBV6-4 with TRBJ2-3; unclear D gene. Trimming took off 3 bases at V and 1 base at J, with 8 bases between the two ends. This CDR3 has 14 amino acids. CDR1 MRHNA and CDR2 SNTAGT come from the germline V gene. The CDR3 sequence is CASSEEPGTDTQYF. For the CDR3, the DNA is TGTGCCAGCAGTGAGGAGCCAGGCACAGATACGCAGTATTTT.

This clone was found once. The chain employs TRBV7-8 and TRBJ1-4; D is unclear. V lost 6 bases, J lost 3 bases, and 11 bases lay in between. Per germline, CDR1 SGHVS and CDR2 FQNEAQ. The CDR3 has 14 amino acids. The CDR3 protein is CASRMASANEKLFF. In DNA form, the CDR3 reads TGTGCCAGCAGAATGGCCTCCGCTAATGAAAAACTGTTTTTT. Drawing the rest from reference TRBV7-8 and TRBJ1-4, the complete variable domain is GAGVSQSPRYKVAKRGQDVALRCDPISGHVSLFWYQQALGQGPEFLTYFQNEAQLDKSGLPSDRFFAERPEGSVSTLKIQRTQQEDSAVYLCASRMASANEKLFFGSGTQLSVL.

This chain uses TRBV9 with TRBJ2-2; D is unresolved. Per the germline V gene, CDR1 is SGDLS and CDR2 is YYNGEE. CDR3 length: 15 residues. Between the trimmed V and J ends, which lost 2 bases and 7 bases, there was a span of 15 bases. This chain's CDR3 is CASSVLLDSHGELFF. The CDR3 region has the DNA TGTGCCAGCAGCGTGCTGTTAGATTCGCACGGGGAGCTGTTTTTT.

This sequence joins TRBV7-2 and TRBJ2-4; 7 nucleotides agree with TRBD1. CDR1 is SGHTA, CDR2 FQGNSA, per germline. The junction had 7 bases not matched to a gene; V was cut back by 5 bases and J by 9 bases. CDR3 length: 13 amino acids. The CDR3 loop reads CASSRRQGSIQYF. The DNA for the CDR3 is TGTGCCAGCAGCAGACGACAGGGAAGCATTCAGTACTTC.

The CDR3 loop is CASSADRVRSYEQYF. In DNA, the CDR3 is TGTGCCAGCAGCGCGGACAGGGTTAGGTCCTACGAGCAGTACTTC. The chain recombines TRBV3-1 (or the pseudogene TRBV3-2) with TRBJ2-7; 8 bases fit TRBD1. Germline loops: CDR1 LGHDT, CDR2 YNNKEL (reference sequence). The CDR3 spans 15 residues. J was trimmed by 1 base and V by 5 bases; bases with no gene match: 7.

CDR3 protein: CASSLGRDSNYGYTF. The CDR3 DNA is TGTGCCAGCAGTTTAGGTCGGGACAGTAACTATGGCTACACCTTC. V and J are TRBV28 and TRBJ1-2; 7 bases match TRBD1. Per the germline V gene, CDR1 is MDHEN and CDR2 is SYDVKM. V was pared by 2 bases and J by 1 base, with 4 bases of the junction left unmatched. The CDR3 runs to 15 residues.